In its sample, the clone carrying this T cell receptor beta chain was seen a few times. Assay used: immunoSEQ multiplex PCR; TCRdb lists only in-frame clones, some missing. The sample consists of roughly 250,000 clones, approximately 85% of them appearing once. These data belong to a study of blood T cell repertoires in COVID-19. V was trimmed by 2 bases and J by 0 bases, leaving 10 bases between them. This CDR3 contains 14 residues. In germline, CDR1 is SQVTM, CDR2 ANQGSEA. The receptor was derived from a woman in her forties or fifties who had recovered from COVID-19. The chain joins TRBV29-1 to TRBJ2-5, with a tentative D call TRBD1 (5 bases). Sample: PBMCs or T cells enriched from blood (not recorded which). The CDR3 DNA sequence: TGCAGCGTTGAAAGGGGCGCCGACCAAGAGACCCAGTACTTC. The encoded protein is CSVERGADQETQYF.